What follows are 3 T cell receptor beta chains derived from one specimen sequenced in a study of cytomegalovirus exposure and HLA in healthy donors (TCRdb year 2017). Library preparation was by the immunoSEQ multiplex PCR assay. The multiplex PCR relied on a mix of 60 forward primers for TCR Vbeta segments and 13 reverse primers for TCR Jbeta segments. TCRdb retrieved this table from immuneACCESS and kept in-frame rearrangements only. Not all clones are present; in checked studies, unresolved V genes account for under half, and no reason is known for the remainder. This sample lists around 160,000 clones; roughly three quarters were detected once. The top ten clones comprise roughly 6.7% of the sample. The sample comprised PBMCs. The source of these receptors is a woman aged 40 to 50 in good health and CMV-seropositive.

This clone has more than one count but fewer than ten. The rearrangement links TRBV12-5 to TRBJ2-3, with 7 bases aligning to TRBD1. CDR1 and CDR2 from the germline V gene are LGHNT and FRNRAP. This CDR3 is built from 14 residues. The V segment lost 7 bases and the J segment 0 bases; nucleotides outside the gene matches: 4. The CDR3 loop is CASAGTASTDTQYF. Here the CDR3 DNA reads TGTGCTAGTGCCGGGACAGCTAGCACAGATACGCAGTATTTT.

This clone showed up just once. The rearrangement links TRBV5-1 to TRBJ2-5; TRBD1 is a possible D gene (6 bases). The DNA end is more similar to TRBJ2-7, so the J call may be wrong. The CDR3 has 13 amino acids. CDR1 is SGHRS and CDR2 is YFSETQ in the germline V gene. The CDR3 region has the DNA TGCGCCAGCAGCTTACAACAGGGCAACGAGCAGTACTTC. It yields the protein CASSLQQGNEQYF.

In the case of this clone: This specimen includes other DNA sequences encoding the same CDR3. The CDR3 protein is CASSRDRNYGYTF. CDR3 nucleotides: TGTGCCAGTAGCCGGGACAGAAACTATGGCTACACCTTC. The rearrangement links TRBV19 to TRBJ1-2, with 7 bases that match TRBD1. The trim removed 6 bases at V and 2 bases at J, leaving 3 bases unmatched. CDR1 LNHDA and CDR2 SQIVND come from the germline V gene (reference sequence). The CDR3 extends over 13 amino acids.